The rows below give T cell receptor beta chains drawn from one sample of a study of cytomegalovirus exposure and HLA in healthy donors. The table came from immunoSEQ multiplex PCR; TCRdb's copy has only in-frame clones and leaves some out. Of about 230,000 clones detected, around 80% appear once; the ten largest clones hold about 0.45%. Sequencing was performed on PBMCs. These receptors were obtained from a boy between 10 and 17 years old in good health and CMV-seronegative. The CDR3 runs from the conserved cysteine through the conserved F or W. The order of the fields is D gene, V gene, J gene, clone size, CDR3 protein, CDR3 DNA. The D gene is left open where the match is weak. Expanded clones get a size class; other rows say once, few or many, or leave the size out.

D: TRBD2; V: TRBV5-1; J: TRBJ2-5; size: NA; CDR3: CASSLASGGAEETQYF; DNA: TGCGCCAGCAGCTTGGCTAGCGGGGGGGCAGAAGAGACCCAGTACTTC
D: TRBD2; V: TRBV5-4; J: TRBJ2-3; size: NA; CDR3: CASSPPSSGRARDTQYF; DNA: TGTGCCAGCAGCCCCCCCTCTAGCGGGAGGGCCAGGGATACGCAGTATTTT
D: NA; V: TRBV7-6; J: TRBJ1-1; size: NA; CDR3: CASSLGLGGTEAFF; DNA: TGTGCCAGCAGCTTAGGACTGGGGGGCACTGAAGCTTTCTTT
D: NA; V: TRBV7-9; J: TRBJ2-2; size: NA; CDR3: CASSLNRPWASGELFF; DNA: TGTGCCAGCAGCTTAAACCGACCGTGGGCTTCCGGGGAGCTGTTTTTT
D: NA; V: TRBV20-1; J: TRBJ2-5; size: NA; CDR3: CSATYMETQYF; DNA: TGCAGTGCTACATACATGGAGACCCAGTACTTC
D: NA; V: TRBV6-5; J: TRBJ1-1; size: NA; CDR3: CASSTPTEGSNEAFF; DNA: TGTGCCAGCAGTACCCCGACGGAGGGGTCCAATGAAGCTTTCTTT
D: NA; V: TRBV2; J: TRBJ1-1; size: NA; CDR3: CASGRSLGGRTEAFF; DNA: TGTGCCAGCGGCCGGTCTTTAGGAGGGCGGACTGAAGCTTTCTTT
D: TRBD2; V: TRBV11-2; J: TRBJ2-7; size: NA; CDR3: CASSLPSGGPNYEQYF; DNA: TGTGCCAGCAGCTTACCAAGCGGGGGGCCCAACTACGAGCAGTACTTC
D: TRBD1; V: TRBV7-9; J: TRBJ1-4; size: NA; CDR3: CASSLAAGGNEKLFF; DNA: TGTGCCAGCAGCTTAGCGGCAGGGGGCAATGAAAAACTGTTTTTT
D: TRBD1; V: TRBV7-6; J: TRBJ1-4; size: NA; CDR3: CASSGTEKPEKLFF; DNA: TGTGCCAGCAGCGGGACAGAGAAACCTGAAAAACTGTTTTTT
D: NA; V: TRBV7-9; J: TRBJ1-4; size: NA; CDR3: CASSLLVRRGDEEKLFF; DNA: TGTGCCAGCAGCTTATTGGTACGACGGGGGGATGAGGAAAAACTGTTTTTT
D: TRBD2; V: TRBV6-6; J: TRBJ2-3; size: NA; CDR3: CASSYRSGGVTDTQYF; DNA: TGTGCCAGCAGTTACCGTAGCGGGGGGGTGACAGATACGCAGTATTTT
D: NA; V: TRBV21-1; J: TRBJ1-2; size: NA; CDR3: CASSVPRGDGGYTF; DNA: TGTGCCAGCAGCGTCCCCAGGGGGGATGGGGGCTACACCTTC
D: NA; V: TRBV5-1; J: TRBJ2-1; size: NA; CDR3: CASSLPGRNEQFF; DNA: TGCGCCAGCAGCTTGCCAGGAAGGAATGAGCAGTTCTTC
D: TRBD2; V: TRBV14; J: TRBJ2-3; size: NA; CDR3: CASSQDWSGASGGDLLSTDTQYF; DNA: TGTGCCAGCAGCCAAGATTGGTCCGGGGCTAGCGGGGGAGACCTACTCAGCACAGATACGCAGTATTTT
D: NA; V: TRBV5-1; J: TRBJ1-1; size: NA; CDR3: CASSPSGARTEAFF; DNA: TGCGCCAGCAGCCCATCAGGGGCCCGCACTGAAGCTTTCTTT
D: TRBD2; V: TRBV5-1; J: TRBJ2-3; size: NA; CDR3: CASSQGGLAYPTDTQYF; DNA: TGCGCCAGCAGCCAAGGGGGACTAGCGTACCCCACAGATACGCAGTATTTT
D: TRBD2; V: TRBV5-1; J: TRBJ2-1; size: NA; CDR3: CASSFGLAGLSYNEQFF; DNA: TGCGCCAGCAGTTTCGGACTAGCGGGACTATCCTACAATGAGCAGTTCTTC
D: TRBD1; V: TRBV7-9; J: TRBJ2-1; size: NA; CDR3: CASSPGTADEQFF; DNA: TGTGCCAGCAGCCCCGGGACAGCGGATGAGCAGTTCTTC
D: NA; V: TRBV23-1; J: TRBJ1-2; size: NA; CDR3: CASSQSEGEYYGYTF; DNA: TGCGCCAGCAGTCAATCGGAGGGAGAGTACTATGGCTACACCTTC
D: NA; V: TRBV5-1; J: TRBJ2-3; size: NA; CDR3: CASSTLGADTQYF; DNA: TGCGCCAGCAGCACCCTCGGAGCGGATACGCAGTATTTT
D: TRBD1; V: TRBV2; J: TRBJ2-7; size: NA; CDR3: CASSEWDRGYEQYF; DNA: TGTGCCAGCAGCGAATGGGACAGGGGGTACGAGCAGTACTTC
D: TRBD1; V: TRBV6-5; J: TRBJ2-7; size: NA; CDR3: CASSGDRGLYEQYF; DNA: TGTGCCAGCAGCGGAGACAGGGGGTTGTACGAGCAGTACTTC
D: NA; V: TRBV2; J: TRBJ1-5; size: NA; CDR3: CASSEGNRAQPQHF; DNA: TGTGCCAGCAGTGAAGGTAACAGGGCCCAGCCCCAGCATTTT
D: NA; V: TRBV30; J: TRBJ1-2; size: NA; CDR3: CAWSWGLDYTF; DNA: TGTGCCTGGAGTTGGGGGCTCGACTACACCTTC
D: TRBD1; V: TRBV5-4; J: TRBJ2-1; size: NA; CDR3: CASSSVHRDRRINEQFF; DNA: TGTGCCAGCAGCTCGGTGCACCGGGACAGGAGGATTAATGAGCAGTTCTTC
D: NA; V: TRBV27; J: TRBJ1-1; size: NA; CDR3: CASSFLGTEAFF; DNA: TGTGCCAGCAGTTTCCTCGGCACTGAAGCTTTCTTT
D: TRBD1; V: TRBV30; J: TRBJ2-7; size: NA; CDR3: CAWGTGTGPYEQYF; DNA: TGTGCCTGGGGGACCGGGACAGGGCCCTACGAGCAGTACTTC
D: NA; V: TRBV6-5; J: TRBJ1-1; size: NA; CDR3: CASSAVGLSTEAFF; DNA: TGTGCCAGCAGTGCGGTGGGGCTTAGCACTGAAGCTTTCTTT
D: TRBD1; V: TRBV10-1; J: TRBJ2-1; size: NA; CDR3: CASSLPGQGVNEQFF; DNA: TGCGCCAGCAGCTTACCGGGACAGGGGGTCAATGAGCAGTTCTTC
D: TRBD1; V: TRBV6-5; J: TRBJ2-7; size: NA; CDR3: CASYGTGHYEQYF; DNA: TGTGCCAGCTACGGGACAGGGCACTACGAGCAGTACTTC
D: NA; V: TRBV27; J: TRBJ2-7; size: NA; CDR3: CASSFSYEQYF; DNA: TGTGCCAGCAGTTTCAGCTACGAGCAGTACTTC
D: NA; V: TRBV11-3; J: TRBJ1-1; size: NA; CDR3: CASSPGGPEAFF; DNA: TGTGCCAGCAGCCCGGGGGGCCCTGAAGCTTTCTTT
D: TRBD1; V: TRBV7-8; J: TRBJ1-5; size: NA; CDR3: CASSPDRWDQPQHF; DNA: TGTGCCAGCAGCCCGGACAGGTGGGATCAGCCCCAGCATTTT
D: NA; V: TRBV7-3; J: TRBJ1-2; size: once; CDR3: CASSPRGDYGYTF; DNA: TGTGCCAGCAGCCCCCGCGGGGACTATGGCTACACCTTC
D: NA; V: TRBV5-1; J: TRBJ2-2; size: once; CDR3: CASSSSRWNTGELFF; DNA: TGCGCCAGCAGCTCTAGCCGTTGGAACACCGGGGAGCTGTTTTTT
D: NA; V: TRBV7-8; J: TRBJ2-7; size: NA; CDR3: CASSLFGGSYEQYF; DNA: TGTGCCAGCAGCTTATTTGGGGGCTCCTACGAGCAGTACTTC
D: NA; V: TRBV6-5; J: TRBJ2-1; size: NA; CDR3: CASRDRNLYNEQFF; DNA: TGTGCCAGCAGGGACAGAAACCTCTACAATGAGCAGTTCTTC
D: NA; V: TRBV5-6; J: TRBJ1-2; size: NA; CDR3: CASSRFNLFPVSDGYTF; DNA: TGTGCCAGCAGCCGGTTCAATCTTTTTCCGGTATCCGATGGCTACACCTTC
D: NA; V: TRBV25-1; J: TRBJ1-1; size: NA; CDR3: CASSEYKRGMNTEAFF; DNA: TGTGCCAGCAGTGAATATAAACGGGGGATGAACACTGAAGCTTTCTTT
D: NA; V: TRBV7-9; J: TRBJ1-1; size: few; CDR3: CASSLTREAFF; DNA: TGTGCCAGCAGCTTAACGAGAGAAGCTTTCTTT
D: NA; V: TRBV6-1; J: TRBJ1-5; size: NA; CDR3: CASSEVSGGNQPQHF; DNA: TGTGCCAGCAGTGAAGTCAGCGGGGGCAATCAGCCCCAGCATTTT
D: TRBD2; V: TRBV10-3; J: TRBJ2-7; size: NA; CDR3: CAISATSGEGGQYF; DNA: TGTGCCATCAGTGCGACTAGCGGGGAGGGGGGGCAGTACTTC
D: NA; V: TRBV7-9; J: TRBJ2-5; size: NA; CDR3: CASSLRTVEETQYF; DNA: TGTGCCAGCAGCCTTAGGACAGTCGAAGAGACCCAGTACTTC
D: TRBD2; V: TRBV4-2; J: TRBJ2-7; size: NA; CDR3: CASSPRLAGSHEQYF; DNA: TGTGCCAGCAGCCCGAGACTAGCGGGGTCCCACGAGCAGTACTTC
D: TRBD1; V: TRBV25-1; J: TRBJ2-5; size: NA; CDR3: CASSGLGQGLSETQYF; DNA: TGTGCCAGCAGTGGTCTGGGACAGGGGCTGTCAGAGACCCAGTACTTC
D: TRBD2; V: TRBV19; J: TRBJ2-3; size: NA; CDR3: CASSIWAGVGGTDTQYF; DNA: TGTGCCAGTAGTATTTGGGCGGGGGTGGGAGGCACAGATACGCAGTATTTT
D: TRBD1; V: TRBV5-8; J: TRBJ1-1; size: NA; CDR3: CASSLTGGIENTEAFF; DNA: TGTGCCAGCAGCTTGACAGGGGGTATCGAGAACACTGAAGCTTTCTTT